Presented here are 2 T cell receptor beta chains from one specimen sequenced in a study of blood T cells in healthy people across ages. The authors ran a second PCR of roughly 6 to 12 cycles using a sample-barcoded 5' primer and a J-beta primer mix. TCRdb ran MiXCR on the 5' RACE reads and lists one entry per CDR3 protein. The sample comprises approximately 580,000 distinct CDR3 sequences, approximately 25% of which are singletons, and less than 9% rests with the top ten. The sample was also linked to a second study, of T cells of mothers and their children.

The sequenced material came from blood. The receptors derive from a boy younger than 18 in good health.

V is TRBV7-2 and J is TRBJ1-2; the D is unclear. CDR3 length: 14 amino acids. The germline gives CDR1 SGHTA, CDR2 FQGNSA. V was trimmed by 8 bases and J by 2 bases, leaving 15 bases between them. Here the CDR3 DNA reads TGTGCCAGCGGACCACAGAACCTGAACTATGGCTACACCTTC. It specifies CASGPQNLNYGYTF.

The chain combines TRBV9 with TRBJ1-2; 9 bases are a match to TRBD1. The CDR3 is 14 residues long. CDR1 and CDR2 (germline): SGDLS, YYNGEE. The V and J ends lost 4 bases and 3 bases, in that order; junction bases with no gene match: 4. CDR3 DNA: TGTGCCAGCAGCCCTCGGACAGGGGACTATGGCTACACCTTC. Amino acids: CASSPRTGDYGYTF.